Listed here are 27 T cell receptor beta chains from one sample, sequenced in a study of cytomegalovirus exposure and HLA in healthy donors. With 60 Vbeta and 13 Jbeta primers, the PCR was carried out. Some clones are missing from TCRdb's copy, which holds only in-frame ones; the method was immunoSEQ multiplex PCR. This sample has around 94,000 clones, with about three quarters found just once. Sequenced input: PBMCs. These receptors originate from a male donor in good health and CMV-seropositive.

The DNA of the CDR3 is TGTGCTAGTGGTTTCCTCTACGAGACCCAGTACTTC. Translation gives CASGFLYETQYF. The chain combines TRBV12-5 with TRBJ2-5; D is unresolved. V lost 3 bases to trimming and J lost 5 bases, with 7 bases between them. From germline, CDR1 is LGHNT and CDR2 FRNRAP. The CDR3 has 12 residues.

The gene calls are TRBV2 and TRBJ1-5; a possible D gene is TRBD1 (6 bases). V was pared by 4 bases and J by 1 base, with 17 bases between. Germline CDR1 reads SNHLY; CDR2 reads FYNNEI. This CDR3 has 17 amino acids. The CDR3 sequence: CASSGGPGALSNQPQHF. The DNA of the CDR3 is TGTGCCAGCAGTGGGGGTCCAGGGGCCCTAAGCAATCAGCCCCAGCATTTT. Combining the CDR3 with reference TRBV2 and TRBJ1-5 gives the whole variable domain EPEVTQTPSHQVTQMGQEVILRCVPISNHLYFYWYRQILGQKVEFLVSFYNNEISEKSEIFDDQFSVERPDGSNFTLKIRSTKLEDSAMYFCASSGGPGALSNQPQHFGDGTRLSIL.

The genes are TRBV30 and TRBJ2-1; possibly TRBD2 for D (6 bases). Trimming removed 0 bases at V and 6 bases at J, with 12 bases between. The CDR3 runs 14 residues. Germline loops: CDR1 GTSNPN, CDR2 SVGIG (reference sequence). CDR3 sequence reads: CAWSVRGSANEQFF. The CDR3, as DNA: TGTGCCTGGAGTGTCCGGGGGAGCGCCAATGAGCAGTTCTTC.

CDR3 sequence reads: CASSPPSGTRATGELFF. CDR3 bases: TGTGCCAGCTCACCACCTTCCGGGACTAGGGCCACCGGGGAGCTGTTTTTT. The chain combines TRBV18 with TRBJ2-2; 8 positions agree with TRBD2. J was trimmed by 4 bases and V by 0 bases; bases with no gene match: 7. The CDR3 extends over 17 amino acids. CDR1 and CDR2 from the germline V gene are KGHSH and LQKENI. Together with reference TRBV18 and TRBJ2-2, the CDR3 gives the full variable domain: NAGVMQNPRHLVRRRGQEARLRCSPMKGHSHVYWYRQLPEEGLKFMVYLQKENIIDESGMPKERFSAEFPKEGPSILRIQQVVRGDSAAYFCASSPPSGTRATGELFFGEGSRLTVL.

This chain connects TRBV5-1 to TRBJ2-2; 10 nucleotides align to TRBD1. The CDR3 length is 16 residues. CDR1 is SGHRS, CDR2 YFSETQ, per germline. The V and J ends lost 4 bases and 5 bases, in that order; junction bases with no gene match: 8. DNA of the CDR3: TGCGCCAGCAGCCCGGGACAGGGGCGTAGAACCGGGGAGCTGTTTTTT. Translating it yields CASSPGQGRRTGELFF.

This chain joins TRBV5-1 and TRBJ2-5; 9 positions match TRBD1. The CDR3 covers 15 residues. CDR1 SGHRS and CDR2 YFSETQ come from the germline V gene. V trimming: 6 bases; J trimming: 5 bases; junction bases outside the gene matches: 11. CDR3 residues: CASTITGGALETQYF. Here the CDR3 DNA reads TGCGCCAGCACCATTACAGGGGGCGCGTTGGAGACCCAGTACTTC.

In this sample, this clone turned up a few times. The CDR3 nucleotides are TGTGCCAGCAGTCCGGTCGGGGGAGGGGAGACCCAGTACTTC. It specifies CASSPVGGGETQYF. The J gene is TRBJ2-5, the V gene TRBV28, with 7 nucleotides matching TRBD2. V shed 5 bases and J 5 bases; nucleotides not matched to a gene: 8. Germline V lookup: CDR1 MDHEN, CDR2 SYDVKM. The CDR3 loop spans 14 amino acids. The whole variable domain, filled in from reference TRBV28 and TRBJ2-5, reads DVKVTQSSRYLVKRTGEKVFLECVQDMDHENMFWYRQDPGLGLRLIYFSYDVKMKEKGDIPEGYSVSREKKERFSLILESASTNQTSMYLCASSPVGGGETQYFGPGTRLLVL.

This rearrangement joins TRBV10-1 to TRBJ2-7, with D possibly being TRBD1 (5 bases). This CDR3 spans 13 amino acids. Germline lookup yields CDR1 WNHNN and CDR2 SYGVQD (reference sequence). V shed 5 bases and J shed 0 bases, with 8 bases lying between them. The CDR3 coding sequence is TGCGCCAGCAGTCCCGACAGCTCCTACGAGCAGTACTTC. Translated, it gives CASSPDSSYEQYF.

The rearrangement links TRBV28 to TRBJ1-1; no firm D call. This CDR3 has 17 amino acids. CDR1 is MDHEN, CDR2 SYDVKM, per germline. The V end was cut by 2 bases, the J end by 6 bases, with 22 bases between. Here the CDR3 DNA reads TGTGCCAGCAGTTTAAACGGTAGAGTCTTTCTGGAGGCTGAAGCTTTCTTT. Translated, it gives CASSLNGRVFLEAEAFF. Using reference TRBV28 and TRBJ1-1 for the parts outside the CDR3, the full variable domain is DVKVTQSSRYLVKRTGEKVFLECVQDMDHENMFWYRQDPGLGLRLIYFSYDVKMKEKGDIPEGYSVSREKKERFSLILESASTNQTSMYLCASSLNGRVFLEAEAFFGQGTRLTVV.

J is TRBJ2-5 and V is TRBV9; no reliable D call. The V gene's germline CDR1 is SGDLS and CDR2 YYNGEE. V was clipped by 4 bases and J by 0 bases, with 4 bases between them. The CDR3 loop spans 12 amino acids. The CDR3 bases are TGTGCCAGCAGCCGCGACCAAGAGACCCAGTACTTC. Its translation is CASSRDQETQYF.

The chain recombines TRBV6-1 with TRBJ2-5; 8 bases align to TRBD2. Per germline, CDR1 MNHNS and CDR2 SASEGT. The CDR3 has 16 amino acids. Unmatched junction bases numbered 9, after V lost 2 bases and J lost 4 bases. The DNA for the CDR3 is TGTGCCAGCAGTGAATACTTCAGCGGGAGCCGAGAGACCCAGTACTTC. Amino acids: CASSEYFSGSRETQYF.

The rearrangement uses TRBV18 and TRBJ1-2; 8 bases agree with TRBD1. Germline V gene data show CDR1 as KGHSH and CDR2 as LQKENI. The trim removed 6 bases at V and 2 bases at J, leaving 14 bases unmatched. The CDR3 extends over 17 amino acids. In DNA, the CDR3 is TGTGCCAGCTCGTGGGGTCCGGGGACAGGTGACAACTATGGCTACACCTTC. Its translation is CASSWGPGTGDNYGYTF.

In its sample, this clone was seen a few times. The chain links TRBV2 to TRBJ2-3, with D tentatively TRBD1 (6 bases). Germline V gene sequence: CDR1 SNHLY, CDR2 FYNNEI. The CDR3 runs to 14 residues. Trimming cost V 2 bases and J 3 bases, with 9 bases left between them. The CDR3 reads CASSERRGTDTQYF. The CDR3 DNA follows: TGTGCCAGCAGTGAACGTAGGGGGACAGATACGCAGTATTTT.

The CDR3 DNA reads TGTGCCAGCAGCTTAGGGGCGGGGGGGCGCGATACGCAGTATTTT. Protein: CASSLGAGGRDTQYF. The chain recombines TRBV7-9 with TRBJ2-3; the match to TRBD2 covers 9 bases. CDR1 and CDR2 from the germline V gene are SEHNR and FQNEAQ (reference sequence). This CDR3 region has 15 residues. The V segment lost 1 base and the J segment 6 bases; nucleotides outside the gene matches: 5.

V and J are TRBV27 and TRBJ1-5; 7 nucleotides align to TRBD1. The junction had 4 bases not matched to a gene; V was cut back by 3 bases and J by 2 bases. This CDR3 has 15 residues. The germline CDR1 and CDR2 sequences are MNHEY and SMNVEV (reference sequence). The CDR3, as DNA: TGTGCCAGCAGTTTTGGGACAGCCCGCAATCAGCCCCAGCATTTT. Translation: CASSFGTARNQPQHF.

Only one count was recorded for this clone. V usage is TRBV29-1 and J usage is TRBJ2-1; 14 bases are shared with TRBD2. The V gene's germline CDR1 is SQVTM and CDR2 ANQGSEA. This CDR3 is built from 19 residues. Trimming cost V 6 bases and J 3 bases; bases outside gene matches: 16. The CDR3 loop reads CSVSEPGLAGVRDYNEQFF. The CDR3 DNA reads as TGCAGCGTCTCGGAGCCGGGACTAGCGGGAGTCCGGGACTACAATGAGCAGTTCTTC.

This clone was observed a few times. The V gene is TRBV5-5, the J gene TRBJ2-4; D is perhaps TRBD1 (6 bases). CDR3 size: 14 residues. Germline CDR1 SGHKS, CDR2 YYEKEE (reference sequence). V lost 4 bases to trimming and J lost 6 bases, with 14 bases between them. This CDR3 is CASSASTGGNIQYF. The CDR3 region has the DNA TGTGCCAGCAGCGCGTCGACAGGAGGAAACATTCAGTACTTC.

The chain employs TRBV19 and TRBJ2-1, with D possibly being TRBD1 (5 bases). V was cut by 6 bases and J by 4 bases, with 16 bases left in between. The CDR3 loop spans 15 amino acids. Germline CDR1 and CDR2: LNHDA and SQIVND (reference sequence). CDR3 in DNA: TGTGCCAGTAGCCTGACAGCCCCCGGATACAATGAGCAGTTCTTC. Its translation is CASSLTAPGYNEQFF. The whole variable domain, filled in from reference TRBV19 and TRBJ2-1, reads DGGITQSPKYLFRKEGQNVTLSCEQNLNHDAMYWYRQDPGQGLRLIYYSQIVNDFQKGDIAEGYSVSREKKESFPLTVTSAQKNPTAFYLCASSLTAPGYNEQFFGPGTRLTVL.

This chain links TRBV2 with TRBJ1-6, with D unresolved. The length of the CDR3 is 13 residues. Trimming removed 8 bases from V and 8 bases from J, with 13 bases in between. The germline CDR1 and CDR2 sequences are SNHLY and FYNNEI. DNA for the CDR3: TGTGCCAGCGTCGGGATCGAAGATTCACCCCTCCACTTT. This encodes CASVGIEDSPLHF. Combining the CDR3 with reference TRBV2 and TRBJ1-6 gives the whole variable domain EPEVTQTPSHQVTQMGQEVILRCVPISNHLYFYWYRQILGQKVEFLVSFYNNEISEKSEIFDDQFSVERPDGSNFTLKIRSTKLEDSAMYFCASVGIEDSPLHFGNGTRLTVT.

Only one count was recorded for this clone. The chain couples TRBV5-1 to TRBJ2-5; a weak D match, TRBD2 (5 bases). Looked up from germline, CDR1 is SGHRS and CDR2 is YFSETQ. The CDR3 runs 18 residues. V was shortened by 2 bases and J by 5 bases, with 25 bases between the two germline ends. The CDR3 protein is CASSFTTAGVGVGETQYF. CDR3 nucleotide sequence: TGCGCCAGCAGCTTCACAACAGCCGGTGTCGGGGTCGGGGAGACCCAGTACTTC.

The rearrangement uses TRBV7-9 and TRBJ1-4, with a weak D call TRBD1 (5 bases). Trimming cost V 5 bases and J 4 bases, with 20 bases left between them. The CDR3 length is 17 residues. Germline V CDR1 and CDR2: SEHNR, FQNEAQ (reference sequence). DNA of the CDR3: TGTGCCAGCAGCCTACCGGCAGGGCGGATCAATAATGAAAAACTGTTTTTT. Protein: CASSLPAGRINNEKLFF.

The chain employs TRBV27 and TRBJ1-5; D gene uncertain. V was trimmed by 7 bases and J by 5 bases, leaving 12 bases between them. The germline V gene has CDR1 MNHEY and CDR2 SMNVEV (reference sequence). CDR3 size: 13 residues. Written as DNA, the CDR3 is TGTGCCAGCACCGCCGGGGTCCATCAGCCCCAGCATTTT. The encoded protein is CASTAGVHQPQHF.

This clone was seen more than once but under ten times. A read error may account for a junction end that differs from germline. CDR3 amino acids: CASSLGGGKQPQHF. CDR3 nucleotide sequence: TGTGCCAGCAGCTTGGGAGGGGGCAAACAGCCCCAGCATTTT. This sequence joins TRBV5-4 and TRBJ1-5; 7 bases are a match to TRBD1. CDR1 SGHNT and CDR2 YYREEE come from the germline V gene (reference sequence). The CDR3 contains 14 residues.

V usage is TRBV19 and J usage is TRBJ1-5, with 10 nucleotides matching TRBD1. The junction had 11 bases not matched to a gene; V was cut back by 5 bases and J by 7 bases. This CDR3 has 16 amino acids. CDR1 and CDR2 (germline): LNHDA, SQIVND (reference sequence). The CDR3 coding sequence is TGTGCCAGTAGTTCCCCCCGAGGGACAGGGGAACAGCCCCAGCATTTT. Translation: CASSSPRGTGEQPQHF.

The gene calls are TRBV5-1 and TRBJ2-7, with D unresolved. The length of the CDR3 is 15 residues. Trimming took off 0 bases at V and 2 bases at J, with 12 bases between the two ends. Germline CDR1 SGHRS, CDR2 YFSETQ. The CDR3 bases are TGCGCCAGCAGCTTGGGGCAGGCGATCCCCTACGAGCAGTACTTC. Translation gives CASSLGQAIPYEQYF.

The chain combines TRBV29-1 with TRBJ2-2; possibly TRBD2 for D (6 bases). This CDR3 spans 13 amino acids. Germline CDR1 is SQVTM and CDR2 is ANQGSEA. The ends were cut back, 3 bases at V and 3 bases at J, with 8 bases in the middle. The CDR3 protein is CSVEGEDTGELFF. The CDR3 DNA reads TGCAGCGTTGAGGGGGAGGACACCGGGGAGCTGTTTTTT.

V is TRBV25-1 and J is TRBJ1-2; a weak D match, TRBD1 (5 bases). Germline CDR1 MGHDK, CDR2 SYGVNS. CDR3 length: 14 amino acids. V lost 5 bases and J lost 4, with 14 bases in between. This chain's CDR3 is CASSSSGTAYGYTF. In nucleotides, the CDR3 is TGTGCCAGCAGTAGCAGCGGGACGGCCTATGGCTACACCTTC.